This entry features one T cell receptor beta chain sequence. Its antigen is unknown. This specimen comes from a study of a mutant IDH1 vaccine in newly diagnosed glioma. Study observations and caveats: Pseudoprogression apparently tracked independently of changes in top peripheral T cell clonotypes.

V dropped 4 bases and J dropped 5; count of bases not matched to a gene: 7. Per germline, CDR1 SGHNT and CDR2 YYREEE (reference sequence). The CDR3 has 14 residues. The data were produced by immunoSEQ multiplex PCR, yet TCRdb's version contains in-frame clones alone and is incomplete. This table has about 42,000 clones, about 83% appearing once. Described time point: week 35, safety follow-up. Topical imiquimod was applied with each vaccine dose, which held 300 ug of mutant IDH1 20-mer peptide. The receptor was isolated from a woman in her forties or fifties with glioma. This chain uses TRBV5-4 with TRBJ1-1, with 8 bases aligning to TRBD1. This material consisted of PBMCs, taken from a glioma patient whose treatment included an IDH1 peptide vaccine. The CDR3 protein is CASSPIGQGTEAFF. The CDR3 DNA follows: TGTGCCAGCAGCCCCATTGGACAGGGTACTGAAGCTTTCTTT.